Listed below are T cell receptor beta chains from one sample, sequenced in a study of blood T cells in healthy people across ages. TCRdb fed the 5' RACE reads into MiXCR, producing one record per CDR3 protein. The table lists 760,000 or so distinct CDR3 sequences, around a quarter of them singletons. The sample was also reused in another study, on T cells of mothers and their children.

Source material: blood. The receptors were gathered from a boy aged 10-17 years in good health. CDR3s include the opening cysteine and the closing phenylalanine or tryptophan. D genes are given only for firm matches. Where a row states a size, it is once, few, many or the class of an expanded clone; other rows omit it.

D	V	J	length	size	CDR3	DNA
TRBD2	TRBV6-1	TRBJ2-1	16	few	CASSPGPGLIYNEQFF	TGTGCCAGCAGCCCTGGACCGGGACTAATCTACAATGAGCAGTTCTTC
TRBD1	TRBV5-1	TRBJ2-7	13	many	CASSLDRGYEQYF	TGTGCCAGCAGCTTGGACAGGGGCTACGAGCAGTACTTC
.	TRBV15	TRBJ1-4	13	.	CATSSSRGGKLFF	TGTGCCACCAGCAGCTCTAGGGGGGGAAAACTGTTTTTT
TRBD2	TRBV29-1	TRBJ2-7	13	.	CSVERESSYEQYF	TGCAGCGTTGAGCGGGAGTCTTCCTACGAGCAGTACTTC
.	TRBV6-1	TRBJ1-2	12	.	CASRLEGDGYTF	TGTGCCAGCAGGCTTGAGGGGGACGGCTACACCTTC
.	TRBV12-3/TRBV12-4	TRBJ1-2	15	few	CASSNFGVAWDGYTF	TGCGCCAGCAGCAATTTCGGGGTGGCGTGGGATGGCTACACCTTC
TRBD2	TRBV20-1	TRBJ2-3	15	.	CSASQLRGGPDTQYF	TGCAGTGCTAGTCAATTGCGGGGGGGACCAGATACGCAGTATTTT
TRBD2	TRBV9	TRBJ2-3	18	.	CASSPRQALAVSTDTQYF	TGTGCCAGCAGCCCCCGTCAAGCCCTAGCGGTTTCGACAGATACGCAGTATTTT
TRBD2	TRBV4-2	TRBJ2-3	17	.	CASSQDSGREAPDTQYF	TGTGCCAGCAGCCAAGATTCGGGGCGGGAGGCCCCGGATACGCAGTATTTT
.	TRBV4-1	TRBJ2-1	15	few	CASSQVGQGDNEQFF	TGCGCCAGCAGCCAAGTGGGGCAGGGTGACAATGAGCAGTTCTTC
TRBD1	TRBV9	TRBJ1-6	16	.	CASSPRDRGGNSPLHF	TGTGCCAGCAGCCCCCGGGACAGGGGTGGTAATTCACCCCTCCACTTT
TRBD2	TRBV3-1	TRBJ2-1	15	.	CASSQVTSGYNEQFF	TGTGCCAGCAGCCAAGTTACTAGCGGCTACAATGAGCAGTTCTTC
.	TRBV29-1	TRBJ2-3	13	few	CSVQRGFSDTQYF	TGCAGCGTGCAAAGGGGTTTTTCAGATACGCAGTATTTT
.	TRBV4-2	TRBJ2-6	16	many	CASSQDTNSGANVLTF	TGTGCCAGCAGCCAAGATACAAACTCTGGGGCCAACGTCCTGACTTTC
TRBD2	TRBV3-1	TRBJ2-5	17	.	CASSQERGLAGKEAQYF	TGTGCCAGCAGCCAAGAAAGAGGACTAGCGGGAAAAGAGGCCCAGTACTTC
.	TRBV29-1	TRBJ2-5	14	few	CSVDGRPPLGTQYF	TGCAGCGTTGATGGCCGGCCGCCTTTAGGGACCCAGTACTTC
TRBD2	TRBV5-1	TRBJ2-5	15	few	CASSPGGAQVGTQYF	TGCGCCAGCAGCCCCGGGGGGGCCCAAGTTGGGACCCAGTACTTC
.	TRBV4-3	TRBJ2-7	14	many	CASSQVRSSYEQYF	TGCGCCAGCAGCCAAGTCAGGAGTTCCTACGAGCAGTACTTC
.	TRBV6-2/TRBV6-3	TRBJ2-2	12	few	CASSQRGPISFF	TGTGCCAGCAGCCAAAGGGGCCCTATTAGTTTTTTT
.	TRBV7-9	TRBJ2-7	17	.	CASSLTDYTLTSYEQYF	TGTGCCAGCAGCTTAACTGACTACACACTGACCTCCTACGAGCAGTACTTC
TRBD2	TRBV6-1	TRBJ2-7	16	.	CASSEGLTSGVNEQYF	TGTGCCAGCAGTGAAGGGCTGACTAGCGGGGTGAACGAGCAGTACTTC
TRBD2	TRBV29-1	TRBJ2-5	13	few	CSVGLAGGKTQYF	TGCAGCGTTGGTCTAGCGGGAGGAAAGACCCAGTACTTC
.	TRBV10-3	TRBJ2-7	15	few	CAISGGGGMGYEQYF	TGTGCCATCAGTGGAGGGGGGGGAATGGGCTACGAGCAGTACTTC
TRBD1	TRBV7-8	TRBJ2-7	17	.	CASSLKYEGDRGGEQYF	TGTGCCAGCAGCTTAAAATACGAAGGAGACAGGGGGGGCGAGCAGTACTTC
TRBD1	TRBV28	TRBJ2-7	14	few	CASRGTGRAYEQYF	TGTGCCAGCAGGGGGACAGGGCGCGCCTACGAGCAGTACTTC
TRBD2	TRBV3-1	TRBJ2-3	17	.	CASSQYGTSFSTDTQYF	TGTGCCAGCAGCCAATATGGGACTAGCTTTAGCACAGATACGCAGTATTTT
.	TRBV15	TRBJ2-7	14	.	CATSREIAGYEQYF	TGTGCCACCAGCAGAGAGATCGCCGGGTACGAGCAGTACTTC
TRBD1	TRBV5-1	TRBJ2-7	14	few	CASTTTGGFYEQYF	TGCGCCAGCACCACAACAGGGGGCTTCTACGAGCAGTACTTC
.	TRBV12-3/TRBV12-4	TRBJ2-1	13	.	CASSPPAHNEQFF	TGTGCCAGCAGCCCCCCAGCCCACAATGAGCAGTTCTTC
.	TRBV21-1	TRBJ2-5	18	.	CASSNWASGRAGQETQYF	TGTGCCAGCAGCAATTGGGCTAGCGGGAGGGCCGGGCAAGAGACCCAGTACTTC
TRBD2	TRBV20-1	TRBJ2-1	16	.	CSAPTYSSGSLNEQFF	TGCAGTGCTCCTACATACTCTAGCGGGAGTTTGAATGAGCAGTTCTTC
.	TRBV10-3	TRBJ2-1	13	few	CAISDVGDNEQFF	TGTGCCATCAGTGATGTGGGGGACAATGAGCAGTTCTTC
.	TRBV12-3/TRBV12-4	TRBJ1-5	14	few	CASSRGGEAQPQHF	TGTGCCAGCAGCCGCGGGGGGGAGGCTCAGCCCCAGCATTTT
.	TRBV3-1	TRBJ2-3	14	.	CASSWNIMTVTQYF	TGTGCCAGCAGCTGGAACATCATGACAGTTACGCAGTATTTT
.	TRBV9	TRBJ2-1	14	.	CASSVDARRNEQFF	TGTGCCAGCAGCGTCGATGCCCGACGCAATGAGCAGTTCTTC
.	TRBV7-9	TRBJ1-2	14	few	CASSSDILHYGYTF	TGTGCCAGCAGTTCGGACATCCTCCACTATGGCTACACCTTC
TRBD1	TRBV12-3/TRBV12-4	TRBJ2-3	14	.	CASTGTGYTDTQYF	TGTGCCAGCACCGGGACAGGGTACACAGATACGCAGTATTTT
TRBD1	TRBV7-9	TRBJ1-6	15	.	CASSGGQGNNSPLHF	TGTGCCAGCAGCGGAGGACAGGGGAATAATTCACCCCTCCACTTT
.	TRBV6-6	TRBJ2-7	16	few	CASSYSDRALDYEQYF	TGTGCCAGCAGTTACTCGGACCGGGCCCTGGACTACGAGCAGTACTTC
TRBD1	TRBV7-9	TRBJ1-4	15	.	CASSFDRGKGEKLFF	TGTGCCAGCAGCTTCGACAGGGGAAAGGGAGAAAAACTGTTTTTT
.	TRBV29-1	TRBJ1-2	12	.	CSVGGGASGYTF	TGCAGCGTTGGCGGGGGCGCTTCCGGCTACACCTTC
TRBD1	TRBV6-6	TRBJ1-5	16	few	CANNAPGQGPNQPQHF	TGTGCCAACAACGCACCGGGACAGGGGCCCAATCAGCCCCAGCATTTT